These T cell receptor beta chains were read from a single sample in a study of shared clonotypes between healthy human individuals. Sequenced by immunoSEQ multiplex PCR; TCRdb stores in-frame clones only, minus some. The sample has over a million clones; around 76% are singletons. What was sequenced was memory CD4+ T cells sorted from blood. Source of these receptors: a man between 18 and 35 years old in good health. The CDR3 runs from the conserved cysteine through the conserved F or W. Each record gives: clone size, D gene, V gene, J gene, CDR3 DNA, CDR3 protein. The D gene is left open where the match is weak. Size tells how often a clone was seen (once, few, many) or the class of an expanded clone, and some rows leave it out.

clone_size: NA; d_call: TRBD2; v_call: TRBV6-1; j_call: TRBJ2-4; cdr3_nt: TGTGCCAGCAGTGTAGAACTAGCGGGGGTAGAGTACTTC; cdr3_aa: CASSVELAGVEYF
clone_size: NA; d_call: TRBD1; v_call: TRBV19; j_call: TRBJ1-2; cdr3_nt: TGTGCCAGTAAACAATCCGGGACAGGGTATGGCTACACCTTC; cdr3_aa: CASKQSGTGYGYTF
clone_size: NA; d_call: NA; v_call: TRBV7-9; j_call: TRBJ2-5; cdr3_nt: TGTGCCAGCAGCCCCCCCCCACGGACACAAGAGACCCAGTACTTC; cdr3_aa: CASSPPPRTQETQYF
clone_size: NA; d_call: TRBD2; v_call: TRBV2; j_call: TRBJ2-2; cdr3_nt: TGTGCCACCAGTATGGCGGGAGCGAACACCGGGGAGCTGTTTTTT; cdr3_aa: CATSMAGANTGELFF
clone_size: NA; d_call: NA; v_call: TRBV29-1; j_call: TRBJ1-2; cdr3_nt: TGCAGCGTTGCCAGGGCTGGTGGCTACACCTTC; cdr3_aa: CSVARAGGYTF
clone_size: few; d_call: NA; v_call: TRBV27; j_call: TRBJ1-6; cdr3_nt: TGTGCCAGCAGTTTAGCCTGGGCAGATAATTCACCCCTCCACTTT; cdr3_aa: CASSLAWADNSPLHF
clone_size: NA; d_call: NA; v_call: TRBV4-1; j_call: TRBJ2-7; cdr3_nt: TGCGCCAGCAGCCCCGCGGGATTTAACTACGGGCAGTACTTC; cdr3_aa: CASSPAGFNYGQYF
clone_size: NA; d_call: NA; v_call: TRBV18; j_call: TRBJ2-5; cdr3_nt: TGTGCCAGCTCACCCAAAAGCGGCCAAGAGACCCAGTACTTC; cdr3_aa: CASSPKSGQETQYF
clone_size: NA; d_call: TRBD1; v_call: TRBV6-5; j_call: TRBJ2-7; cdr3_nt: TGTGCCAGCAGCCCCGGGACAGGGGTATACGAGCAGTACTTC; cdr3_aa: CASSPGTGVYEQYF
clone_size: NA; d_call: TRBD1; v_call: TRBV5-4; j_call: TRBJ2-5; cdr3_nt: TGTGCCAGCAGCTCGGGACAGGAGGACCAAGAGACCCAGTACTTC; cdr3_aa: CASSSGQEDQETQYF
clone_size: NA; d_call: NA; v_call: TRBV7-2; j_call: TRBJ1-2; cdr3_nt: TGTGCCAGCAGCTTGGTTTGGGAATATGGCTACACCTTC; cdr3_aa: CASSLVWEYGYTF
clone_size: NA; d_call: NA; v_call: TRBV12-5; j_call: TRBJ2-5; cdr3_nt: TGTGCTAGTGGTTTCGCCGGGACCCAGTACTTC; cdr3_aa: CASGFAGTQYF
clone_size: NA; d_call: NA; v_call: TRBV7-2; j_call: TRBJ2-3; cdr3_nt: TGTGCCAGCAGCCTCAGCCCGAGCCCAGATACGCAGTATTTT; cdr3_aa: CASSLSPSPDTQYF
clone_size: many; d_call: NA; v_call: TRBV29-1; j_call: TRBJ1-4; cdr3_nt: TGCAGCGTTGGCGAATCGGGGCAGGGTAATGAAAAACTGTTTTTT; cdr3_aa: CSVGESGQGNEKLFF
clone_size: NA; d_call: TRBD1; v_call: TRBV11-2; j_call: TRBJ2-1; cdr3_nt: TGTGCCAGCAGCATACGGACAGGGCCGCATGGGCAGTTCTTC; cdr3_aa: CASSIRTGPHGQFF
clone_size: NA; d_call: NA; v_call: TRBV2; j_call: TRBJ2-5; cdr3_nt: TGTGCCAGCAGTGACTCGAGCGTCCAAGAGACCCAGTACTTC; cdr3_aa: CASSDSSVQETQYF
clone_size: NA; d_call: TRBD2; v_call: TRBV19; j_call: TRBJ2-4; cdr3_nt: TGTGCCAGTACTTCTAGCGGTCTAGCCAAAAACATTCAGTACTTC; cdr3_aa: CASTSSGLAKNIQYF
clone_size: NA; d_call: TRBD1; v_call: TRBV5-1; j_call: TRBJ2-1; cdr3_nt: TGCGCCAGCAGCTTTAATTTCGGGACAGGGGGCAATGAGCAGTTCTTC; cdr3_aa: CASSFNFGTGGNEQFF
clone_size: few; d_call: NA; v_call: TRBV6-5; j_call: TRBJ2-1; cdr3_nt: TGTGCCAGCAGGGGGAACAATGAGCAGTTCTTC; cdr3_aa: CASRGNNEQFF
clone_size: NA; d_call: TRBD1; v_call: TRBV6-1; j_call: TRBJ2-1; cdr3_nt: TGTGCCAGCAGTGTGGGGACAGGGGGGTTGATGGGTGAGCAGTTCTTC; cdr3_aa: CASSVGTGGLMGEQFF
clone_size: NA; d_call: NA; v_call: TRBV7-9; j_call: TRBJ1-1; cdr3_nt: TGTGCCAGCTCCCTCTCGCAGGGGAGGACTGAAGCTTTCTTT; cdr3_aa: CASSLSQGRTEAFF
clone_size: NA; d_call: NA; v_call: TRBV19; j_call: TRBJ2-7; cdr3_nt: TGTGCCAGTAGTATTCGGAGCCATGGATCCTACGAGCAGTACTTC; cdr3_aa: CASSIRSHGSYEQYF
clone_size: NA; d_call: NA; v_call: TRBV4-3; j_call: TRBJ1-5; cdr3_nt: TGCGCCAGCAGCCAAGTGTGGCAGGGCACTCAGCCCCAGCATTTT; cdr3_aa: CASSQVWQGTQPQHF
clone_size: NA; d_call: NA; v_call: TRBV18; j_call: TRBJ1-1; cdr3_nt: TGTGCCAGCTCCCTAAAGGCCCCAGGGCGAACTTTCTTT; cdr3_aa: CASSLKAPGRTFF
clone_size: NA; d_call: NA; v_call: TRBV30; j_call: TRBJ1-2; cdr3_nt: TGTGCCTGGAGCAGATACAGGGATGTATTCCGTGGCTACACCTTC; cdr3_aa: CAWSRYRDVFRGYTF
clone_size: few; d_call: NA; v_call: TRBV10-2; j_call: TRBJ2-2; cdr3_nt: TGCGCCAGCGGTCAAGGGGGGGCCACCGGGGAGCTGTTTTTT; cdr3_aa: CASGQGGATGELFF
clone_size: NA; d_call: NA; v_call: TRBV6-1; j_call: TRBJ1-2; cdr3_nt: TGTGCCAGCAGTGAAGGGGGAGGGGTCGGCTATGGCTACACCTTC; cdr3_aa: CASSEGGGVGYGYTF
clone_size: NA; d_call: NA; v_call: TRBV2; j_call: TRBJ2-7; cdr3_nt: TGTGCCAGCAGGCGCAGCGGGTTGACCTACGAGCAGTACTTC; cdr3_aa: CASRRSGLTYEQYF
clone_size: NA; d_call: TRBD1; v_call: TRBV7-9; j_call: TRBJ2-3; cdr3_nt: TGTGCCAGCAGCCACGACAGGGTGAGCACAGATACGCAGTATTTT; cdr3_aa: CASSHDRVSTDTQYF
clone_size: NA; d_call: NA; v_call: TRBV5-1; j_call: TRBJ2-7; cdr3_nt: TGCGCCAGCAGCGTCGGAGGGACGCCTTACGAGCAGTACTTC; cdr3_aa: CASSVGGTPYEQYF
clone_size: many; d_call: NA; v_call: TRBV6-1; j_call: TRBJ1-1; cdr3_nt: TGTGCCAGCAGTGAAAGGGGAACTGAAGCTTTCTTT; cdr3_aa: CASSERGTEAFF
clone_size: NA; d_call: NA; v_call: TRBV30; j_call: TRBJ1-6; cdr3_nt: TGTGCCTGGAAGGCTCTCCCCTATAATTCACCCCTCCACTTT; cdr3_aa: CAWKALPYNSPLHF
clone_size: few; d_call: NA; v_call: TRBV4-1; j_call: TRBJ2-3; cdr3_nt: TGCGCCAGCAGCCACCCCTTTACGACCGGTGAAAATACGCAGTATTTT; cdr3_aa: CASSHPFTTGENTQYF
clone_size: once; d_call: NA; v_call: TRBV6-1; j_call: TRBJ2-6; cdr3_nt: TGTGCCAGCAGCGAGCTAGCGTTAGGGGCCAACGTCCTGACTTTC; cdr3_aa: CASSELALGANVLTF
clone_size: NA; d_call: NA; v_call: TRBV18; j_call: TRBJ1-1; cdr3_nt: TGTGCCAGCTCACCACCCCAGGGAGGGAACACTGAAGCTTTCTTT; cdr3_aa: CASSPPQGGNTEAFF
clone_size: once; d_call: NA; v_call: TRBV12-5; j_call: TRBJ2-5; cdr3_nt: TGTGCTTTTGGCCTCGAGCTCACAGGGCGGGAGACCCAGTACTTC; cdr3_aa: CAFGLELTGRETQYF
clone_size: few; d_call: NA; v_call: TRBV29-1; j_call: TRBJ2-5; cdr3_nt: TGCAGCGTTGTATGGGGGGCCGAGACCCAGTACTTC; cdr3_aa: CSVVWGAETQYF
clone_size: NA; d_call: TRBD2; v_call: TRBV5-1; j_call: TRBJ2-7; cdr3_nt: TGCGCCAGCACCCGGGGCAGCGGGGGGGTCGAGCAGTACTTC; cdr3_aa: CASTRGSGGVEQYF
clone_size: NA; d_call: NA; v_call: TRBV10-3; j_call: TRBJ1-1; cdr3_nt: TGTGCCATCAGTGAGTCGCCGGGCCCCACTGAAGCTTTCTTT; cdr3_aa: CAISESPGPTEAFF
clone_size: NA; d_call: NA; v_call: TRBV18; j_call: TRBJ1-6; cdr3_nt: TGTGCCAGCTCACCCATGGGGAGGGGGGAGAATTCACCCCTCCACTTT; cdr3_aa: CASSPMGRGENSPLHF
clone_size: NA; d_call: NA; v_call: TRBV10-1; j_call: TRBJ2-1; cdr3_nt: TGCGCCAGCAGTTCCAGCGGGCAGACCAATGAGCAGTTCTTC; cdr3_aa: CASSSSGQTNEQFF
clone_size: NA; d_call: NA; v_call: TRBV12-5; j_call: TRBJ1-1; cdr3_nt: TGTGCTGGAATTCAGGGCCGCCCCACTGAAGCTTTCTTT; cdr3_aa: CAGIQGRPTEAFF
clone_size: NA; d_call: NA; v_call: TRBV25-1; j_call: TRBJ1-6; cdr3_nt: TGTGCCAGCAGTGACCTTGGATCACCCCTCCACTTC; cdr3_aa: CASSDLGSPLHF
clone_size: NA; d_call: TRBD1; v_call: TRBV29-1; j_call: TRBJ1-2; cdr3_nt: TGCAGCGTGAGAACAGGGGTTAACTATGGCTACACCTTC; cdr3_aa: CSVRTGVNYGYTF
clone_size: NA; d_call: TRBD2; v_call: TRBV19; j_call: TRBJ2-7; cdr3_nt: TGTGCCAGTAGTATTCTCCTAGCGGGATATGACGAGCAGTACTTC; cdr3_aa: CASSILLAGYDEQYF
clone_size: NA; d_call: TRBD2; v_call: TRBV5-1; j_call: TRBJ2-5; cdr3_nt: TGCGCCAGCAGGGGGCTAGCGGGAGAAGAGACCCAGTACTTC; cdr3_aa: CASRGLAGEETQYF
clone_size: NA; d_call: TRBD2; v_call: TRBV5-5; j_call: TRBJ2-1; cdr3_nt: TGTGCCAGCAGCTTCGGGACTAGCGGGAGAGATAATGAGCAGTTCTTC; cdr3_aa: CASSFGTSGRDNEQFF
clone_size: NA; d_call: NA; v_call: TRBV6-5; j_call: TRBJ1-5; cdr3_nt: TGTGCCAGCAGCGGGAAGGGAAATAGCAATCAGCCCCAGCATTTT; cdr3_aa: CASSGKGNSNQPQHF
clone_size: NA; d_call: NA; v_call: TRBV25-1; j_call: TRBJ2-1; cdr3_nt: TGTGCCAGCAGTTCGAGGGGGGGCCGTAGCTCCTACAATGAGCAGTTCTTC; cdr3_aa: CASSSRGGRSSYNEQFF
clone_size: NA; d_call: NA; v_call: TRBV5-8; j_call: TRBJ2-4; cdr3_nt: TGTGCCAGCAACCTGAAAACTCTAGCCAAAAACATTCAGTACTTC; cdr3_aa: CASNLKTLAKNIQYF
clone_size: NA; d_call: TRBD2; v_call: TRBV7-6; j_call: TRBJ2-1; cdr3_nt: TGTGCCAGCAGCTTAGGGGGACTAGCGGGGAATGAGCAGTTCTTC; cdr3_aa: CASSLGGLAGNEQFF
clone_size: NA; d_call: NA; v_call: TRBV28; j_call: TRBJ2-4; cdr3_nt: TGTGCCAGCAGTCCCCGACAGCTAGCCAAAAACATTCAGTACTTC; cdr3_aa: CASSPRQLAKNIQYF
clone_size: once; d_call: NA; v_call: TRBV19; j_call: TRBJ2-5; cdr3_nt: TGTGCCAGTTCGCCAGGGGCCCCTCAAGAGACCCAGTACTTC; cdr3_aa: CASSPGAPQETQYF
clone_size: many; d_call: NA; v_call: TRBV5-8; j_call: TRBJ2-2; cdr3_nt: TGTGCCAGCAGCTCCGGAGGGTGGGACACCGGGGAGCTGTTTTTT; cdr3_aa: CASSSGGWDTGELFF
clone_size: NA; d_call: TRBD1; v_call: TRBV28; j_call: TRBJ2-7; cdr3_nt: TGTGCCAGCAGTACACGGGACAGGGTGGGCTTC; cdr3_aa: CASSTRDRVGF